In its sample, the clone carrying this T cell receptor (beta chain) was seen many times. What it recognizes is unknown. The data were obtained in a study of breast tumors, draining lymph nodes, adjacent tissues. Findings and caveats of the study: The data were judged consistent with most tumor T cells coming from lymph node and expanding in tumor. Tumor and nontumor repertoires were significantly more similar in luminal-like than in basal-like breast cancer. The lymph node origin of tumor T cells was framed as consistent with a hypothesis, not demonstrated.

From the multiplex PCR reads, TCRdb called clonotypes with MiXCR, one entry per CDR3 protein. The table shows 200,000 to 300,000 distinct CDR3 sequences, with 30% occurring only once. This CDR3 region has 13 residues. With 5 bases clipped from V and 6 bases from J, the junction kept 3 bases outside the gene matches. The germline V gene encodes CDR1 MGHDK and CDR2 SYGVNS. Samples came from axillary lymph nodes draining the breast cancer. J is TRBJ2-1 and V is TRBV25-1; 8 nucleotides match TRBD2. What was sequenced was axillary lymph node tissue. This TCR was sampled from a female donor with breast cancer. Some clones in this sample may be carry-over from other donors' samples. The CDR3 sequence: CASSLAGVNEQFF. The CDR3 DNA follows: TGTGCCAGCAGTCTAGCGGGCGTCAATGAGCAGTTCTTC.